Below, one T cell receptor beta chain is given with its context. Its specificity is unknown. Here immunoSEQ multiplex PCR was the method, and the copy in TCRdb shows in-frame clones only, minus some. The data hold roughly 50,000 clones, with around 69% observed a single time. CDR3 size: 14 residues. V lost 6 bases and J 3 bases, leaving 12 bases between the germline ends. The germline CDR1 and CDR2 sequences are MNHEY and SVGAGI. These data belong to a study of radiotherapy plus CTLA-4 blockade in lung cancer. The wider study: Disease control was achieved by about 34% of patients, and objective responses by 18%. General observations from the study: Researchers report tumor-derived TCR clones expanding in blood after radiotherapy plus ipilimumab.

V and J are TRBV6-5 and TRBJ1-5; D uncertain. The sample consisted of peripheral blood, taken from a patient treated with radiotherapy plus ipilimumab. This TCR derives from a human donor with non-small cell lung cancer who had stable disease on radiotherapy plus ipilimumab. The CDR3 region has the DNA TGTGCCAGCAGACCCCGAACAGACAATCAGCCCCAGCATTTT. Its translation is CASRPRTDNQPQHF.